Ten or more counts support the clone carrying this TCR beta chain. This sample is drawn from a study of Graves' ophthalmopathy and Graves' hyperthyroidism. For the study at large: Hyperthyroidism was considered stable when no ophthalmopathy appeared within 18 months of follow-up.

For repertoire sequencing, the TCR beta CDR3 regions were amplified from RNA transcripts. Investigators did first-round RT-PCR with HTBI primers, then second-round multiplex PCR. TCRdb used MiXCR to reprocess the multiplex PCR reads, holding one entry per CDR3 protein. The sample records a few hundred thousand distinct CDR3 sequences, about 40% being singletons. The study recruited hyperthyroidism patients aged 18 to 65 who were newly diagnosed, under 2 months' duration. None of the included patients had other autoimmune diseases, uncontrolled infections, pregnancy or lactation, as these led to exclusion. Diagnosis was based on clinical symptoms, serum thyroxine, TRAb, thyroid ultrasound and orbital computed tomography. Per the germline V gene, CDR1 is SGHDT and CDR2 is YYEEEE. CDR3 length: 13 residues. V gave up 0 bases and J gave up 7 bases, with 10 bases separating them.

The TCR was taken from an adult man with Graves' hyperthyroidism. The chain recombines TRBV5-6 with TRBJ1-2; D is perhaps TRBD1 (5 bases). What was sequenced was peripheral blood or thyroid tissue (not recorded which). In DNA form, the CDR3 reads TGTGCCAGCAGCTTGGATCGCAGGGTTGGCTACACCTTC. This gives the protein CASSLDRRVGYTF.